These 18 T cell receptor beta chains were all obtained from the same sample, sequenced in a study of blood T cell repertoires in COVID-19. TCRdb's table, derived via immunoSEQ multiplex PCR, lists solely in-frame clones and lacks some. The sample lists about 83,000 clones; around 84% were seen once. Sequencing was carried out using peripheral blood. Source of these receptors: a woman older than 75 in a cohort sampled during active or convalescent COVID-19.

The gene calls are TRBV10-3 and TRBJ2-1, with 14 bases aligning to TRBD2. Germline V gene data show CDR1 as ENHRY and CDR2 as SYGVKD. This CDR3 comprises 14 residues. V gave up 9 bases and J gave up 6 bases; unmatched junction bases: 4. CDR3 DNA: TGTGCCATTAGAGGGACTAGCGGGAGCAATGAGCAGTTCTTC. Protein sequence: CAIRGTSGSNEQFF.

This clone came up once. The gene calls are TRBV2 and TRBJ1-1; a possible D gene is TRBD1 (5 bases). Germline CDR1 reads SNHLY; CDR2 reads FYNNEI. This CDR3 comprises 14 residues. Trimming took 6 bases from V and 0 from J, leaving 11 bases between them. The CDR3 reads CASRPTELNTEAFF. The CDR3 DNA follows: TGTGCCAGCAGGCCGACAGAGCTGAACACTGAAGCTTTCTTT.

CDR3 protein: CASRHPGSETQYF. CDR3 DNA sequence: TGTGCCAGCAGGCATCCAGGGTCAGAGACCCAGTACTTC. The chain combines TRBV6-5 with TRBJ2-5; D might be TRBD1 (5 bases). V was cut by 6 bases and J by 4 bases, with 12 bases left in between. CDR1 and CDR2 from the germline V gene are MNHEY and SVGAGI. The CDR3 has 13 amino acids.

The rearrangement joins TRBV3-1 (or the pseudogene TRBV3-2) to TRBJ1-5; 7 nucleotides agree with TRBD1. The V segment lost 1 base and the J segment 6 bases; nucleotides outside the gene matches: 3. The CDR3 spans 14 residues. Germline V gene sequence: CDR1 LGHDT, CDR2 YNNKEL (reference sequence). In DNA, the CDR3 is TGTGCCAGCAGCCAAGGACAGGGCGGTCAGCCCCAGCATTTT. It translates to CASSQGQGGQPQHF.

The chain recombines TRBV21-1 with TRBJ2-2; the D call in the table, TRBD1, was not verified against the DNA. TRBV21-1 is listed as a pseudogene. The CDR3 totals 17 residues. CDR3 in DNA: TGTGCCAGCAGCACGGGACAGAGGAAGGATGGCACCGGGGAGCTGTTTTTT. This encodes CASSTGQRKDGTGELFF.

This chain uses TRBV28 with TRBJ1-4, with a possible D match to TRBD1 (6 bases). CDR1 MDHEN and CDR2 SYDVKM come from the germline V gene. The CDR3 extends over 16 amino acids. Trimming left V 4 bases short and J 4 bases short, with 16 bases between. CDR3 residues: CASSYLRGGGNEKLFF. The CDR3 DNA sequence: TGTGCCAGCAGTTACTTGCGGGGGGGCGGTAATGAAAAACTGTTTTTT.

The rearrangement uses TRBV3-1 (or the pseudogene TRBV3-2) and TRBJ1-2; D is perhaps TRBD1 (6 bases). The germline V gene encodes CDR1 LGHDT and CDR2 YNNKEL (reference sequence). CDR3 length: 15 residues. Trimming stripped 0 bases from V and 0 bases from J, with 8 bases between. DNA for the CDR3: TGTGCCAGCAGCCAAGACGGGGGGCCTAACTATGGCTACACCTTC. It translates to CASSQDGGPNYGYTF.

The chain carries TRBV6-1 and TRBJ2-7, with 9 bases lining up with TRBD1. The CDR3 is made up of 16 amino acids. Germline CDR1 MNHNS, CDR2 SASEGT. The V segment lost 3 bases and the J segment 7 bases; nucleotides outside the gene matches: 13. CDR3 region: CASSDYPGQGTPEQYF. The CDR3 DNA is TGTGCCAGCAGTGACTACCCGGGACAGGGAACCCCAGAGCAGTACTTC.

At least ten counts were recorded for this clone. The chain joins TRBV10-1 to TRBJ2-2, with TRBD2 matching over 7 bases. The V and J ends lost 6 bases and 6 bases, in that order; junction bases with no gene match: 7. The CDR3 is 14 amino acids. Germline V gene lookup returns CDR1 WNHNN and CDR2 SYGVQD (reference sequence). CDR3: CASSRRERAGELFF. For the CDR3, the DNA is TGCGCCAGCAGCCGGCGGGAGAGGGCCGGGGAGCTGTTTTTT.

V and J are TRBV5-8 and TRBJ1-2, with D uncertain. Per the germline V gene, CDR1 is SGHTS and CDR2 is YDEGEE. The CDR3 has 15 amino acids. V gave up 2 bases and J gave up 3 bases, with 14 bases separating them. This CDR3 is CASSLSSNRDYGYTF. CDR3 DNA: TGTGCCAGCAGCTTAAGTTCAAACCGAGACTATGGCTACACCTTC. Drawing the rest from reference TRBV5-8 and TRBJ1-2, the complete variable domain is EAGVTQSPTHLIKTRGQQATLRCSPISGHTSVYWYQQALGLGLQFLLWYDEGEERNRGNFPPRFSGRQFPNYSSELNVNALELEDSALYLCASSLSSNRDYGYTFGSGTRLTVV.

The rearrangement joins TRBV7-3 to TRBJ2-2; 12 bases align to TRBD2. J was trimmed by 6 bases and V by 5 bases; bases with no gene match: 4. Germline V gene lookup returns CDR1 SGHTA and CDR2 FQGTGA. The CDR3 contains 15 residues. The CDR3 DNA is TGTGCCAGCAGCGCCAGACTAGCGGGAGCCGGGGAGCTGTTTTTT. It is translated as CASSARLAGAGELFF. Full variable domain (outside the CDR3, taken from reference TRBV7-3 and TRBJ2-2): GAGVSQTPSNKVTEKGKYVELRCDPISGHTALYWYRQSLGQGPEFLIYFQGTGAADDSGLPNDRFFAVRPEGSVSTLKIQRTERGDSAVYLCASSARLAGAGELFFGEGSRLTVL.

The chain joins TRBV5-1 to TRBJ2-6; TRBD1 matches at 8 bases. CDR3 length: 17 residues. The germline CDR1 and CDR2 sequences are SGHRS and YFSETQ. The ends lost 0 bases at V and 4 bases at J; junction bases unmatched: 6. CDR3 bases: TGCGCCAGCAGCTTGGCCGACAGGGGTGGAGGGGCCAACGTCCTGACTTTC. It yields the protein CASSLADRGGGANVLTF.

The chain joins TRBV19 to TRBJ1-2; D uncertain. The CDR3 is 12 amino acids. The V end was cut by 5 bases, the J end by 8 bases, with 12 bases between. CDR1 and CDR2 (germline): LNHDA, SQIVND (reference sequence). CDR3 region: CASSSIPGGYTF. The CDR3 DNA follows: TGTGCCAGTAGTTCGATACCGGGGGGCTACACCTTC.

The V gene is TRBV6-5, the J gene TRBJ1-2; possibly TRBD1 for D (6 bases). This CDR3 has 12 amino acids. Germline V gene sequence: CDR1 MNHEY, CDR2 SVGAGI. V gave up 10 bases and J gave up 4 bases, with 13 bases separating them. The CDR3 region has the DNA TGTGCCACAGGGGAAGTAGGCTATGGCTACACCTTC. Its protein is CATGEVGYGYTF.

This chain connects TRBV5-8 to TRBJ1-1; 9 bases line up with TRBD1. V lost 4 bases to trimming and J lost 2 bases; unmatched junction nucleotides: 6. This CDR3 comprises 15 residues. Germline assignment: CDR1 SGHTS and CDR2 YDEGEE. The DNA of the CDR3 is TGTGCCAGCAGCCATTGGACAGGGGCAAACACTGAAGCTTTCTTT. Encoded protein: CASSHWTGANTEAFF.

The chain couples TRBV7-2 to TRBJ2-1; D not resolved. Germline CDR1 reads SGHTA; CDR2 reads FQGNSA. CDR3 length: 14 amino acids. The V and J ends lost 3 bases and 0 bases respectively, with 6 bases between them. CDR3 in DNA: TGTGCCAGCAGCTTTCGGAGCTCCTACAATGAGCAGTTCTTC. Protein: CASSFRSSYNEQFF.

J is TRBJ2-5 and V is TRBV18; D gene uncertain. The CDR3 is 13 amino acids. V was pared by 2 bases and J by 5 bases, with 9 bases between. The V gene's germline CDR1 is KGHSH and CDR2 LQKENI. The CDR3 loop is CASSPGPVETQYF. The CDR3 nucleotides read TGTGCCAGCTCACCAGGCCCCGTGGAGACCCAGTACTTC.

The chain joins TRBV19 to TRBJ2-2, with 7 bases fitting TRBD2. The trim removed 4 bases at V and 0 bases at J, leaving 2 bases unmatched. The CDR3 loop spans 15 amino acids. The germline CDR1 and CDR2 sequences are LNHDA and SQIVND (reference sequence). The CDR3 bases are TGTGCCAGTAGTAGGAGCGGGGCGAACACCGGGGAGCTGTTTTTT. Translating it yields CASSRSGANTGELFF.